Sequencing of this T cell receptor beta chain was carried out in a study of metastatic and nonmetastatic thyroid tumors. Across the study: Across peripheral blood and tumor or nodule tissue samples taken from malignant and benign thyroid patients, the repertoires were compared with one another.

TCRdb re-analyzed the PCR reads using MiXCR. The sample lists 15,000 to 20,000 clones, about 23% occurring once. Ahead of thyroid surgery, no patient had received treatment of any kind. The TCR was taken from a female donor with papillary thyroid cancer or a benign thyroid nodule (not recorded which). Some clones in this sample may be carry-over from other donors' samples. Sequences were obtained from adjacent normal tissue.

The DNA for the CDR3 is TGTTCCACCTGCGACAGGGACGAAAAACTGTTTTTT. It codes for CSTCDRDEKLFF. The genes are TRBV19 and TRBJ1-4; 7 positions match TRBD1. Germline CDR1 and CDR2: LNHDA and SQIVND (reference sequence). The CDR3 is made up of 12 amino acids.